This TCR beta chain was identified during a study of post-analysis software for immune sequencing data. Overall study context: Clinical courses comprised relapsing-remitting, secondary progressive and progressive-relapsing multiple sclerosis.

Sequencing libraries made from TCR beta cDNA carried unique molecular identifiers. cDNA molecules numbering roughly 0.5 million came from roughly 1 to 10 million T cells. TCRdb ran MiXCR on the PCR reads and lists one entry per CDR3 protein. The repertoire holds 820,000 or so distinct CDR3 sequences, with approximately 53% as singletons. This clonotype was counted a few times. This clonotype was sampled from a girl aged 5-17 years with multiple sclerosis. Sequenced input: blood.

CDR3 residues: CASSLRGAQANYGYTF. The CDR3 DNA is TGCGCCAGCAGCTTGCGGGGGGCCCAAGCTAACTATGGCTACACCTTC. This chain connects TRBV5-1 to TRBJ1-2, with D possibly TRBD1 on 6 matching bases. Deletions cut 1 base from V and 0 bases from J, with 13 bases between. Germline-derived CDR1 and CDR2 are SGHRS and YFSETQ. This CDR3 has 16 residues. Looking up the rest from reference TRBV5-1 and TRBJ1-2 gives the full variable domain: KAGVTQTPRYLIKTRGQQVTLSCSPISGHRSVSWYQQTPGQGLQFLFEYFSETQRNKGNFPGRFSGRQFSNSRSEMNVSTLELGDSALYLCASSLRGAQANYGYTFGSGTRLTVV.